This T cell receptor (beta chain) was sequenced during a study of T cell responses to AZD1222 COVID-19 vaccine (dated by TCRdb to the early 2020s). Regarding the complete study: A total of about 230 trial participants underwent TCR sequencing, of whom approximately 210 received two doses of AZD1222 and 26 received two doses of the MenACWY control vaccine. Enrollment into the trials was organized by age into subgroups of 18-55, 56-69 and 70-plus years, and those subgroups contained approximately 150, 30 and 60 TCR-sequenced participants, respectively.

Looking up the germline V gene yields CDR1 SGHTA and CDR2 FQGNSA. The CDR3 holds 13 amino acids from the cysteine to the phenylalanine. Just the 39-base CDR3 DNA is kept, in frame starting at base 1. The V end loses 5 bases and the J end loses 3 bases, and a stretch of 10 bases separates them. Summary of the overall study and its limitations: No day 14 peak-response samples were available, so repertoires were characterized only after the peak T cell response. Conclusions about previously exposed vaccinees are limited, since just a handful of AZD1222 recipients were seropositive for SARS-CoV-2 at baseline. Most participants were white British and females outnumbered males, and the authors suggested that clonal diversity may have been underestimated. A significant rise in spike-specific TCR breadth and depth was observed after two AZD1222 doses relative to day 0 and relative to MenACWY recipients. Nearly half of unique spike-specific TCRs reportedly recognized epitopes outside regions mutated in the B.1.351 and B.1.1.7 variants. In the small 56-69-year group, the increase in depth fell short of significance, most likely because of low power. Vaccine-associated CD4 TCRs spanned the whole spike protein, with dominant responses in regions 160-218 and 743-854.

Comments on this clone: No cognate antigen has been identified for it. No base-level quality is on record; no much larger clone is a single base apart.

The CDR3 regions of human TCRbeta chains were subjected to immunosequencing. In the paper's pipeline: Repertoire TCRs were checked for matches against a reference library of SARS-CoV-2-specific TCRs that had been generated using the MIRA antigen-specificity platform. Breadth was defined as the fraction of unique TCRs that were SARS-CoV-2-associated. Depth was defined as the fraction of total T cells that were SARS-CoV-2-associated. Using the MIRA data, each spike-specific TCR was assigned both to the spike region to which the TCR was reactive and to a CD4 or CD8 class. Log10-transformed breadth and depth values were compared by one-way ANOVA with Sidak's multiple comparisons tests. What TCRdb holds here is the immuneACCESS table cut down to in-frame rearrangements. Part of the clones is not present; checked against another copy, under half of the missing clones reflect an unresolved V gene, and the others are unexplained. V, J and clone size derive from that table, while D and trimming were established from the DNA sequence. Here the sample has 150,000 to 200,000 clones; 85% to 90% occur a single time. The ten largest account for approximately 10% of the sample.

Per the publication, the time point label means: about 28 days (+/-7) after the second vaccine dose. AZD1222 recipients whose second dose came at about 4 weeks and those whose second dose came at about 12 weeks were combined into one group, since spike-specific TCR depth and breadth did not differ between the two schedules. Vaccinee samples were obtained from the UK trials COV001 and COV002, which included a single-blind randomized controlled phase 2/3 trial of AZD1222 (ChAdOx1 nCoV-19) in healthy adults. For TCRbeta chain sequencing, PBMC samples were collected from trial participants at day 0 and at day 28 after the second dose.

This specimen was peripheral blood, taken 28 days after the second AZD1222 dose. The rearrangement combines TRBV7-2 with TRBJ1-1; the D gene is not confidently resolved. This sequence originates from an adult who received the AZD1222 COVID-19 vaccine. The CDR3 has the sequence CASSHQSDTEAFF. The sequenced DNA is TGTGCCAGCAGCCATCAATCAGACACTGAAGCTTTCTTT. Reference TRBV7-2 and TRBJ1-1 proteins supply the regions before and after the CDR3; the full variable domain is: GAGVSQSPSNKVTEKGKDVELRCDPISGHTALYWYRQSLGQGLEFLIYFQGNSAPDKSGLPSDRFSAERTGGSVSTLTIQRTQQEDSAVYLCASSHQSDTEAFFGQGTRLTVV.